Following are 5 T cell receptor beta chains from one sample sequenced in a study of blood T cell repertoires in COVID-19. Clones were read by immunoSEQ multiplex PCR, and TCRdb kept only the in-frame ones, dropping some. Here the sample spans 380,000 or so clones, about 90% being singletons. The source material was PBMCs or T cells enriched from blood (not recorded which). These receptors were obtained from a man aged 25-45 years who had recovered from COVID-19.

This chain connects TRBV10-3 to TRBJ1-6; tentatively, D is TRBD1 (6 bases). The CDR3 length is 14 residues. V shed 4 bases and J shed 7 bases, with 11 bases lying between them. Germline V gene sequence: CDR1 ENHRY, CDR2 SYGVKD. The CDR3, as DNA: TGTGCCATCAGTGGCGGGGGCGGGAATTCACCCCTCCACTTT. Protein: CAISGGGGNSPLHF.

The rearrangement joins TRBV19 to TRBJ1-1; 8 bases line up with TRBD1. Germline lookup yields CDR1 LNHDA and CDR2 SQIVND (reference sequence). The CDR3 is 12 residues long. Trimming at V came to 4 bases and at J to 11 bases, leaving 6 bases not matched to a gene. CDR3 amino acids: CASSTGTGSAFF. CDR3 sequence (DNA): TGTGCCAGTAGTACTGGGACAGGCTCGGCTTTCTTT. Variable domain in full (rest from reference TRBV19 and TRBJ1-1): DGGITQSPKYLFRKEGQNVTLSCEQNLNHDAMYWYRQDPGQGLRLIYYSQIVNDFQKGDIAEGYSVSREKKESFPLTVTSAQKNPTAFYLCASSTGTGSAFFGQGTRLTVV.

This chain uses TRBV7-9 with TRBJ2-1; a weak D match, TRBD1 (5 bases). CDR3 length: 13 residues. The V end lost 3 bases, the J end lost 5 bases, and 8 bases lay between the germline ends. Per germline, CDR1 SEHNR and CDR2 FQNEAQ (reference sequence). Here the CDR3 reads CASSLGQHNEQFF. The DNA of the CDR3 is TGTGCCAGCAGCTTGGGGCAGCACAATGAGCAGTTCTTC.

The gene calls are TRBV6-1 and TRBJ2-7, with D possibly TRBD2 on 5 matching bases. CDR3 length: 16 residues. Germline CDR1 is MNHNS and CDR2 is SASEGT. V was shortened by 1 base and J by 1 base, with 14 bases between the two germline ends. In DNA form, the CDR3 reads TGTGCCAGCAGTGAAGTAGGACGGGGAAATTCCTACGAGCAGTACTTC. Its protein product is CASSEVGRGNSYEQYF.

J is TRBJ1-5 and V is TRBV5-8, with D unclear. Between the trimmed V and J ends, which lost 1 base and 9 bases, there was a span of 20 bases. This CDR3 is built from 16 residues. The V gene's germline CDR1 is SGHTS and CDR2 YDEGEE. The CDR3 DNA sequence: TGTGCCAGCAGCTTGTCTCGGCGAGGGTCTAATGGGCCCCAGCATTTT. Translating it yields CASSLSRRGSNGPQHF.